The 2 T cell receptor beta chains listed next were all sequenced from one sample in a study of cytomegalovirus exposure and HLA in healthy donors. Using immunoSEQ multiplex PCR, the repertoire was profiled, and TCRdb retains in-frame clones only, with some absent. The repertoire holds more than 300,000 clones, with 80% to 90% as singletons. The sample taken for sequencing was PBMCs. The receptor source for this set is a young woman in good health and CMV-seronegative.

The chain is built from TRBV4-3 and TRBJ1-4, with D possibly TRBD1 on 6 matching bases. V shed 3 bases and J shed 5 bases, with 13 bases lying between them. Looked up from germline, CDR1 is LGHNA and CDR2 is YSLEER. There are 15 residues in the CDR3. CDR3 nucleotide sequence: TGCGCCAGCAGCCACGACGGCAGGGGAAATGAAAAACTGTTTTTT. Encoded protein: CASSHDGRGNEKLFF.

This rearrangement joins TRBV27 to TRBJ2-1; 7 bases line up with TRBD2. CDR3 size: 15 residues. The trim removed 4 bases at V and 4 bases at J, leaving 7 bases unmatched. Germline loops: CDR1 MNHEY, CDR2 SMNVEV (reference sequence). For the CDR3, the DNA is TGTGCCAGCAGTTACTCGATTAGCGGGTACAATGAGCAGTTCTTC. This gives the protein CASSYSISGYNEQFF.